One T cell receptor beta chain is described in this entry. The time point is: blood 4 weeks post-SBRT, at nephrectomy. Stated treatment: 15 Gy SBRT to primary tumor, nephrectomy 4 weeks later. Measured with immunoSEQ multiplex PCR; TCRdb has only the in-frame clones, and not every one. The sample contains around 74,000 clones, around 78% of which appear only once. This sample stems from a study of radiation and T cells in renal cell carcinoma. With 7 bases removed from V and 5 bases from J, the gap between germline ends came to 18 bases. This CDR3 spans 14 amino acids. Germline V CDR1 and CDR2: MNHNY, SVGAGI (reference sequence).

The TCR comes from a woman in her sixties or seventies with renal cell carcinoma. This specimen consisted of blood, obtained from a patient whose treatment included radiotherapy and nephrectomy. This chain connects TRBV6-6 to TRBJ2-7; D is possibly TRBD2 (6 bases). CDR3 nucleotides: TGTGCCAGCAAGGTAGCGGACTTCTTGAACGAGCAGTACTTC. It translates to CASKVADFLNEQYF.